The sequence of this T cell receptor beta chain was determined in a study of regulatory T cells in long-lasting Graves disease (dated by TCRdb to the early 2020s). With respect to the entire study: Persistent Graves' disease meant more than 5 years of antithyroid drug treatment with TSH receptor autoantibodies that stayed positive. Persistent Graves' disease patients in the clinical cohort had taken antithyroid drugs for 8 to 12 years on average. Patients with persistent Graves' disease were compared with patients with newly diagnosed Graves' disease using TCR sequencing and RNA sequencing of peripheral blood. The study was registered as a clinical trial and conducted in China. A total of around 35 samples underwent TCR sequencing: around 13 from persistent and 20 from newly diagnosed Graves' disease patients. What the work shows at the level of the full study, not this receptor alone: The study examined only peripheral blood because the primary lesion, thyroid tissue, could not be accessed. Only the TCR beta chain was sequenced and analyzed. Patients with persistent disease shared more public clonotypes (around 3,000) than newly diagnosed patients did (around 980). Compared with newly diagnosed patients, persistent Graves' disease patients had lower TCR Shannon entropy and fewer highly expanded clones, which suggests clonal expansion. Preferential use of TRBV28, TRBJ1-2 and TRBJ2-5 was observed in persistent disease, whereas TRBV20-1 and TRBJ2-1 were favored in newly diagnosed disease. The authors noted that the small sample size was a limitation that may lower accuracy.

In this sample, this clonotype turned up many times. Its binding antigen is unknown. Base qualities are not provided; no much larger clone lies one nucleotide away. The time point tag for this specimen amounts to: persistent/refractory GD, antithyroid drugs over 5 years with positive TRAb. RNA was extracted from PBMCs in TRIzol for both TCR sequencing and RNA sequencing. The diagnosis of Graves' disease was made according to American Thyroid Association guidelines. Patients for the study were recruited at an endocrinology department in Xi'an, China. Each patient gave about 10 milliliters of peripheral blood, collected in an EDTA anticoagulant tube. PBMCs were isolated by Ficoll Paque Plus density gradient separation without further T cell sorting. An Agilent 2100 Bioanalyzer and agarose gel were used to check RNA quality, while a NanoDrop 2000 measured RNA concentration. From the cysteine through the phenylalanine, the CDR3 covers 14 amino acids. Only the CDR3 DNA is retained, 42 bases long and in frame from the first base. V and J lose 6 bases and 0 bases, and a span of 9 bases separates them. Taken from the germline V gene (reference sequence), the CDR1 and CDR2 loops are MNHEY and SMNVEV.

The method behind the library was multiplex PCR. Sequencer: Illumina HiSeq 4000. TCR beta libraries were built with iRepertoire HTBI primers and Arm-PCR amplification of CDR3 regions. Before sequencing, the PCR products went through gel purification. The original pipeline was this. Gene usage analysis of CDR3 amino acid clonotypes used the approximately 56 TRBV and 12 to 15 TRBJ segments found across samples. COPE and FqMerger were used to merge filtered high-quality paired reads into contigs. BLAST was used to align contigs to the IMGT TRBV, TRBD and TRBJ reference genes, and CDR3 was defined following IMGT. Clonotypes above 0.1% frequency were classified as highly expanded clones. Repertoire diversity was measured by Shannon entropy, and V-J evenness by the Gini coefficient. A clonotype found in more than one individual was treated as public. TCRdb trimmed the raw reads at Q25, called clones with MiXCR and kept productive beta chains. Merged by CDR3 protein, the rows form single entries marked with the most common genes and DNA. TCRdb, not the original authors, processed these V and J calls. The sample table records over 300,000 distinct CDR3 sequences; around 20% of these occur just once. The ten largest clonotypes hold less than 35% of the sample.

The rearrangement combines TRBV27 with TRBJ2-4, with the D gene too uncertain to name. The sample in question was peripheral blood mononuclear cells (PBMCs), obtained when the disease was refractory, from a patient treated with antithyroid drugs. This sequence originates from a female donor with Graves disease. The DNA reads as follows: TGTGCCAGCAGCCCACCCCTAGCCAAAAACATTCAGTACTTC. Its translation is CASSPPLAKNIQYF.